Listed here are 12 T cell receptor beta chains from one sample, sequenced in a study of CXCR3-negative and CXCR3-positive naive CD8 T cells. UMI-labeled 5' RACE yielded the TRB cDNA libraries. TCRdb re-analyzed the 5' RACE reads; it lists each CDR3 protein once, without DNA. This sample's table reports over 100,000 distinct CDR3 sequences. Sequenced input: naive CXCR3- CD8+ T cells from blood. Documented subset: CD45RO-CCR7+CD27+CD95- naive CD8+ T cells lacking CXCR3 (TNR3-). These receptors originate from a human donor in good health. Some clones in this sample may be carry-over from other donors' samples.

The J gene is TRBJ1-5, the V gene TRBV24-1; TCRdb outputs TRBD1, but without DNA this stays unchecked. From germline, CDR1 is KGHDR and CDR2 SFDVKD. This CDR3 has 14 residues. CDR3 loop: CATSGGTRNQPQHF.

This rearrangement joins TRBV20-1 to TRBJ2-1; TCRdb names TRBD1, which stays unverified in the absence of DNA. Germline V CDR1 and CDR2: DFQATT, SNEGSKA (reference sequence). The CDR3 has 13 residues. CDR3 sequence: CSAFRDSYNEQFF.

The chain links TRBV27 to TRBJ2-7. The CDR3 is 13 amino acids. From germline, CDR1 is MNHEY and CDR2 SMNVEV (reference sequence). CDR3 in amino acids: CASSLSAVYEQYF.

The genes are TRBV28 and TRBJ1-5; TCRdb reports TRBD1, a call that lacks DNA to check it against. This CDR3 contains 14 residues. CDR1 and CDR2 from the germline V gene are MDHEN and SYDVKM. This CDR3 reads CASSSGTVDQPQHF.

The rearrangement joins TRBV12-3 or TRBV12-4 to TRBJ1-5; TCRdb gives TRBD1 as the D gene, but with no DNA this cannot be confirmed. This CDR3 has 14 residues. This CDR3 reads CASSSGQGYQPQHF.

The chain has TRBV27 and TRBJ2-5; TCRdb indicates TRBD1, and absent DNA this call remains unverified. Germline V gene data show CDR1 as MNHEY and CDR2 as SMNVEV (reference sequence). The CDR3 is 18 amino acids. The CDR3 loop is CASSPRQVRYGDQETQYF.

The CDR3 sequence is CASSSRPGELFF. The chain recombines TRBV7-9 with TRBJ2-2. The CDR3 has 12 residues. Looked up from germline, CDR1 is SEHNR and CDR2 is FQNEAQ (reference sequence).

This rearrangement joins TRBV12-3 or TRBV12-4 to TRBJ2-7. CDR3 length: 13 amino acids. The chain's CDR3 is CASSSLFTYEQYF.

V and J are TRBV7-9 and TRBJ2-1; TCRdb calls TRBD2, which cannot be checked without DNA. CDR1 and CDR2 from the germline V gene are SEHNR and FQNEAQ (reference sequence). The CDR3 contains 19 residues. CDR3 sequence: CASSLGLAGGPGAYNEQFF.

The V call is TRBV28, the J call TRBJ2-7; TCRdb gives TRBD1 as the D gene, but with no DNA this cannot be confirmed. Germline V gene sequence: CDR1 MDHEN, CDR2 SYDVKM. The CDR3 is made up of 13 amino acids. CDR3 residues: CASSFDRTYEQYF.

The chain uses TRBV5-1 and TRBJ2-1; absent DNA, TCRdb's TRBD2 call cannot be checked. Germline V gives CDR1 SGHRS, CDR2 YFSETQ. There are 15 residues in the CDR3. CDR3: CASSLRSGRAGEQFF. The whole variable domain, remainder taken from reference TRBV5-1 and TRBJ2-1, is KAGVTQTPRYLIKTRGQQVTLSCSPISGHRSVSWYQQTPGQGLQFLFEYFSETQRNKGNFPGRFSGRQFSNSRSEMNVSTLELGDSALYLCASSLRSGRAGEQFFGPGTRLTVL.

This chain connects TRBV11-2 to TRBJ2-7; the D call from TCRdb, TRBD1, cannot be confirmed without DNA. The CDR3 length is 15 residues. The germline V gene has CDR1 SGHAT and CDR2 FQNNGV. The CDR3 spells CASSFWADADYEQYF.